The entry that follows covers one T cell receptor beta chain sequence. This clonotype showed up just a few times. Which antigen it targets is not known. Base qualities are not recorded, but no much larger clone differs from it by a single base. The data belong to a study of identical twins (dated by TCRdb to about 2016). In the study overall: To test whether fetal clonotypes persist, the study used deep sequencing on TCR alpha and beta repertoires from monozygotic twins, unrelated adults of various ages, and cord blood. To rule out contamination, replicate twin experiments were performed at different times with different library preparation protocols. The paper as a whole reports these results and caveats: A weaker excess of twin sharing was found in beta out-of-frame sequences because the signal-to-noise ratio was lowered by fewer shared sequences. Invariant T cells such as MAIT and iNKT could partly confound zero-insertion analyses, though diverse VJ usage argued against this for most clonotypes. Compared with coincidental sharing between unrelated individuals, an excess of low generation-probability sequences was observed among out-of-frame TCR alpha sequences shared between twins. In monozygotic twins, recombination models systematically underestimated out-of-frame TCR alpha sharing, but the models matched the sharing seen between unrelated individuals. Because the same donors could not be followed over many years, the conclusions depended on cross-sectional statistical analysis. Fewer insertions were carried by abundant cord blood beta clonotypes; a weaker similar trend was observed in young adult naive repertoires, while no such trend was observed in memory repertoires.

The CDR3 starts with the cysteine, ends with the phenylalanine, and has 17 residues. Only the CDR3 part of the read is kept: 51 bases, read in frame from the first base. Libraries were built with 5' RACE. These reads were obtained on an Illumina HiSeq 2000. A universal primer binding site was introduced by template switching, and a unique molecular identifier was present in the final cDNA, enabling accurate counting of TCR cDNA molecules. First-strand cDNA for TCR alpha and beta chains was synthesized from specific primers in the conserved constant-segment region. To control for contamination, every cDNA library carried two barcodes: a SMART-Mk sample barcode plus Illumina barcodes. TruSeq adapter sequences and Illumina sample barcodes were added in two successive PCR steps. The Illumina HiSeq platform was used with custom primers to sequence TCR alpha and beta cDNA libraries. Regarding the original processing steps: Unique molecular identifiers were extracted from raw reads with MiGEC, and CDR3 positions were determined with MiXCR. For each individual, recombination models were inferred using an EM algorithm with the repgenHMM and IGoR tools. Shared clonotypes were analyzed with the tcR package in R, and sharing was normalized by the product of cloneset sizes. Out-of-frame nonproductive sequences were analyzed to study raw recombination free of thymic and clonal selection effects. In TCRdb, the public reads were trimmed at Q25 with fastp and aligned with MiXCR, with productive beta chains retained. Each entry merges the rows of one CDR3 protein and shows their most common DNA and genes. These V and J calls originate from TCRdb's pipeline instead of the authors' own analysis. The sample includes 1,800,000 or so distinct CDR3 sequences, with under 35% observed a single time. The ten biggest clones cover about 0.27% of the sample.

Every donor was a healthy Caucasian. Recombination connected TRBV21-1 to TRBJ1-2; TRBD1, the table's D call, was not compared with the DNA. TRBV21-1 is described as a pseudogene. The material sequenced was cord blood. The TCR comes from a newborn girl in good health. The DNA reads as follows: TGTGCCAGCAGCGCCGACAGGGGGCACTCTTTTAACTATGGCTACACCTTC. This sequence encodes CASSADRGHSFNYGYTF.